These 20 T cell receptor beta chains were all obtained from the same sample, sequenced in a study of T cells in Graves' hyperthyroidism and ophthalmopathy. Researchers took RNA transcripts and amplified the TCR beta CDR3 regions from them. RT-PCR in the first round (using the HTBI primer set) targeted the TCR CDR3. TCRdb ran MiXCR on the multiplex PCR reads and lists one entry per CDR3 protein. The repertoire holds about 290,000 distinct CDR3 sequences, with about 13% as singletons. The sequenced sample was blood. The receptors were gathered from a woman aged 40 to 50 with Graves' hyperthyroidism.

This clonotype was recorded many times. The chain uses TRBV2 and TRBJ1-2, with D unclear. Germline CDR1 and CDR2: SNHLY and FYNNEI. The ends were cut back, 1 base at V and 4 bases at J, with 4 bases in the middle. The length of the CDR3 is 12 residues. The CDR3: CASSEEGYGYTF. The CDR3 bases are TGTGCCAGCAGTGAAGAGGGCTATGGCTACACCTTC. Full variable domain (missing parts from reference TRBV2 and TRBJ1-2): EPEVTQTPSHQVTQMGQEVILRCVPISNHLYFYWYRQILGQKVEFLVSFYNNEISEKSEIFDDQFSVERPDGSNFTLKIRSTKLEDSAMYFCASSEEGYGYTFGSGTRLTVV.

This clonotype was seen many times. The chain has TRBV11-2 and TRBJ2-3; D gene unclear. Germline loops: CDR1 SGHAT, CDR2 FQNNGV. The CDR3 is 13 amino acids. V shed 5 bases and J shed 5 bases, with 11 bases lying between them. The CDR3 DNA reads as TGTGCCAGCAGCATCGATAGGTTAGATACGCAGTATTTT. Translating it yields CASSIDRLDTQYF.

This clonotype has only a few counts. V usage is TRBV28 and J usage is TRBJ2-7, with TRBD2 as a possible D gene (6 bases). Per the germline V gene, CDR1 is MDHEN and CDR2 is SYDVKM. V was clipped by 2 bases and J by 3 bases, with 17 bases between them. The CDR3 covers 16 residues. CDR3 sequence (DNA): TGTGCCAGCAGTTTAGTCGGCCCTAGCGAAGGCTACGAGCAGTACTTC. The encoded protein is CASSLVGPSEGYEQYF.

This clonotype was seen a handful of times. This chain joins TRBV13 and TRBJ2-1, with 12 bases fitting TRBD2. Germline trimming cut 3 bases from V and 6 bases from J; bases unmatched to any gene: 3. CDR1 and CDR2 from the germline V gene are PRHDT and FYEKMQ (reference sequence). The CDR3 has 15 residues. The CDR3 region is CASSLTSGSPNEQFF. The CDR3 nucleotides read TGTGCCAGCAGCTTGACTAGCGGGAGTCCCAATGAGCAGTTCTTC.

The genes are TRBV28 and TRBJ1-5, with 10 bases aligning to TRBD1. CDR1 and CDR2 (germline): MDHEN, SYDVKM. The J segment lost 5 bases and the V segment lost 5 bases, leaving 9 bases of the junction unmatched. The length of the CDR3 is 16 residues. The CDR3 nucleotides are TGTGCCAGCAGTCTCCGGGACAGGGGACTCGATCAGCCCCAGCATTTT. Encoded protein: CASSLRDRGLDQPQHF.

This clonotype came up many times. The V gene is TRBV6-1, the J gene TRBJ2-7, with TRBD2 as a possible D gene (6 bases). Germline V gene data show CDR1 as MNHNS and CDR2 as SASEGT. The CDR3 sequence is 13 residues long. V dropped 10 bases and J dropped 2 bases, with 15 bases sitting between them. The CDR3 protein is CATRGLLAYEQYF. CDR3 nucleotide sequence: TGTGCCACCCGGGGACTCCTTGCCTACGAGCAGTACTTC.

The V call is TRBV19, the J call TRBJ2-1; no firm D call. This CDR3 is built from 13 residues. Per germline, CDR1 LNHDA and CDR2 SQIVND (reference sequence). V was pared by 3 bases and J by 7 bases, with 10 bases between. CDR3 residues: CASSIEAVNEQFF. DNA of the CDR3: TGTGCCAGTAGTATCGAGGCGGTAAATGAGCAGTTCTTC.

This clonotype has just a few counts. The CDR3 protein is CASSQVLVPYEQYF. CDR3 DNA sequence: TGTGCCAGCAGCCAAGTGTTAGTCCCCTACGAGCAGTACTTC. V and J are TRBV3-1 and TRBJ2-7; D not certain. V lost 1 base and J lost 2, with 9 bases in between. This CDR3 is 14 amino acids long. CDR1 is LGHDT and CDR2 is YNNKEL in the germline V gene (reference sequence).

The rearrangement uses TRBV19 and TRBJ2-1, with D tentatively TRBD2 (6 bases). Germline V gene lookup returns CDR1 LNHDA and CDR2 SQIVND (reference sequence). The CDR3 runs to 14 residues. V lost 6 bases and J lost 9, with 18 bases in between. The CDR3 DNA sequence: TGTGCCAGTAGCATTTCCGGGAGCTTTGGTGAGCAGTTCTTC. Protein: CASSISGSFGEQFF.

Ten or more counts support this clonotype. The J gene is TRBJ2-1, the V gene TRBV28; D is uncertain. Germline lookup yields CDR1 MDHEN and CDR2 SYDVKM. Trimming pared 7 bases from V and 9 bases from J, leaving 10 bases between. CDR3 size: 11 residues. CDR3 in amino acids: CASIQGREQFF. The CDR3 DNA reads as TGTGCCAGCATTCAAGGGCGTGAGCAGTTCTTC.

This clonotype was seen many times. V and J are TRBV2 and TRBJ1-4; no definite D call. There are 15 residues in the CDR3. Germline lookup yields CDR1 SNHLY and CDR2 FYNNEI. The V end lost 0 bases, the J end lost 4 bases, and 9 bases lay between the germline ends. The chain's CDR3 is CASSEARRINEKLFF. CDR3 nucleotides: TGTGCCAGCAGTGAAGCGCGGCGAATTAATGAAAAACTGTTTTTT.

This sequence joins TRBV6-5 and TRBJ2-3; a weak D match, TRBD2 (6 bases). Between the trimmed V and J ends, which lost 2 bases and 5 bases, there was a span of 14 bases. The germline V gene has CDR1 MNHEY and CDR2 SVGAGI. This CDR3 spans 15 amino acids. CDR3 bases: TGTGCCAGCAGTTACCTAAGCGGGCCAAAAGATACGCAGTATTTT. It encodes CASSYLSGPKDTQYF.

This clonotype was recorded at least ten times. The chain combines TRBV6-5 with TRBJ1-5; possible D gene TRBD1, 5 bases. The V end lost 2 bases, the J end lost 6 bases, and 11 bases lay between the germline ends. The CDR3 length is 14 residues. Germline V gene lookup returns CDR1 MNHEY and CDR2 SVGAGI. As DNA, the CDR3 is TGTGCCAGCAGTTACGGGGGGTTTGGTCAGCCCCAGCATTTT. It yields the protein CASSYGGFGQPQHF.

The chain links TRBV19 to TRBJ2-7, with D tentatively TRBD2 (6 bases). V was clipped by 3 bases and J by 3 bases, with 12 bases between them. CDR1 LNHDA and CDR2 SQIVND come from the germline V gene (reference sequence). This CDR3 is 14 amino acids long. CDR3 sequence: CASSMGRGFYEQYF. Here the CDR3 DNA reads TGTGCCAGTAGTATGGGGCGGGGCTTCTACGAGCAGTACTTC.

The V call is TRBV28, the J call TRBJ2-2, with D perhaps given as TRBD1 or TRBD2 (5 bases each). Trimming shortened V by 6 bases and J by 8 bases, and 16 bases separated the two germline ends. CDR1 and CDR2 (germline): MDHEN, SYDVKM. CDR3 length: 14 residues. This chain's CDR3 is CASSPGTLRGELFF. The CDR3 DNA sequence: TGTGCCAGCAGCCCCGGGACCCTTCGGGGGGAGCTGTTTTTT. Together with reference TRBV28 and TRBJ2-2, the CDR3 gives the full variable domain: DVKVTQSSRYLVKRTGEKVFLECVQDMDHENMFWYRQDPGLGLRLIYFSYDVKMKEKGDIPEGYSVSREKKERFSLILESASTNQTSMYLCASSPGTLRGELFFGEGSRLTVL.

The V call is TRBV18, the J call TRBJ1-1, with TRBD1 matching 9 bases. V lost 3 bases, J lost 4 bases, and 6 bases stayed unmatched. This CDR3 contains 15 residues. Germline V CDR1 and CDR2: KGHSH, LQKENI. Written as DNA, the CDR3 is TGTGCCAGCTCACCCGGGACAGGGCTCGTCACTGAAGCTTTCTTT. Residues: CASSPGTGLVTEAFF.

The V and J genes are TRBV27 and TRBJ1-2; weak D call: TRBD1 (6 bases). V lost 1 base and J 8 bases, leaving 14 bases between the germline ends. This CDR3 comprises 14 residues. Germline CDR1 is MNHEY and CDR2 is SMNVEV (reference sequence). CDR3 sequence (DNA): TGTGCCAGCAGTTTATTGGGGGGGGCAGGGGGCTACACCTTC. Its translation: CASSLLGGAGGYTF.

This clonotype was seen ten or more times. The V gene is TRBV20-1, the J gene TRBJ1-6, with D possibly matching TRBD1 (5 bases). V was pared by 3 bases and J by 5 bases, with 8 bases between. CDR1 is DFQATT and CDR2 is SNEGSKA in the germline V gene (reference sequence). The length of the CDR3 is 13 residues. The CDR3 loop is CSASRGDNSPLHF. CDR3 sequence (DNA): TGCAGTGCTAGTCGAGGGGATAATTCACCCCTCCACTTT.

This clonotype was observed many times. This rearrangement joins TRBV6-1 to TRBJ1-4; D not certain. This CDR3 is built from 14 residues. Germline V gene lookup returns CDR1 MNHNS and CDR2 SASEGT. V lost 5 bases and J lost 7, with 14 bases in between. The CDR3 DNA reads as TGTGCCAGCAGTTCGACATTGGCGCCTGAAAAACTGTTTTTT. Protein sequence: CASSSTLAPEKLFF.

At least ten counts were recorded for this clonotype. This chain uses TRBV2 with TRBJ2-3; either TRBD1 or TRBD2 may fit D (6 bases each). V lost 6 bases and J 1 base, leaving 14 bases between the germline ends. In germline, CDR1 is SNHLY, CDR2 FYNNEI. The CDR3 sequence is 15 residues long. This CDR3 is CASRGGDSRTDTQYF. CDR3 sequence (DNA): TGTGCCAGCAGGGGGGGCGACTCTCGCACAGATACGCAGTATTTT.